Detailed here is one T cell receptor (beta chain). Its antigen is not identified. This sample stems from a study of CD8+CD57+ T cells in acquired aplastic anemia. The sequenced patients had an expansion of CD8+CD57+ cells seen by flow cytometry. Germline values: CDR1 LNHNV, CDR2 YYDKDF (reference sequence). There are 15 residues in the CDR3. V was trimmed by 1 base and J by 0 bases, leaving 9 bases between them. The study's findings and limits: Between patients and controls, approximately 29 CD8+ CDR3 sequences were found in common.

According to the study, genomic DNA was the template for TCR beta VDJ and CDR3 profiling. TCRdb reanalysed the reads using MiXCR and keeps one entry per CDR3 protein. The table records 250,000 or so distinct CDR3 sequences, approximately 45% of them present only once. Material: sorted CD4+, CD8+, or CD8+CD57+ T cells (not recorded which) from PBMCs. The clonotype comes from a human donor with aplastic anemia. The chain links TRBV15 to TRBJ1-2; D is ambiguous. CDR3 DNA: TGTGCCACCAGCAGAGGAGGAGGAGCTAACTATGGCTACACCTTC. Amino acid sequence: CATSRGGGANYGYTF.